The rows below give T cell receptor beta chains drawn from one sample of a study of human T cells and chemical hapten exposure. One entry per CDR3 protein, called by TCRdb with MiXCR from the RACE reads. There are some 89,000 distinct CDR3 sequences in the sample; 10% occur only once, and approximately 2.5% lies in the top ten. The material was whole blood, obtained in connection with sensitization to the hapten diphenylcyclopropenone (DPC). The receptors here all came from a woman under 40 with alopecia areata. Some clones in this sample may be carry-over from other donors' samples. Each CDR3 is given with its conserved first and last residue. A D gene is named only where the DNA matches it firmly. The size field is filled for only some rows; it gives once, few, many or a size class.

v_gene	abundance	d_gene	j_gene	CDR3nt	CDR3aa
TRBV9	few	-	TRBJ2-7	TGTGCCAGCAGCGTAGGAAGCTCCCCCTACGAGCAGTACTTC	CASSVGSSPYEQYF
TRBV6-6	many	TRBD1	TRBJ1-4	TGTGCCAGCAGAGAACAGGGGGCTGGCGAAAAACTGTTTTTT	CASREQGAGEKLFF
TRBV29-1	-	TRBD1	TRBJ2-7	TGCAGCGCTGGACAGGACTCCTACGAGCAGTACTTC	CSAGQDSYEQYF
TRBV28	few	-	TRBJ2-7	TGTGCCAGCGGGACGCCGTTTTACGAGCAGTACTTC	CASGTPFYEQYF
TRBV12-3/TRBV12-4	many	-	TRBJ1-3	TGTGCCAGCAGTTTCAGGCGTTCGGGCGCAGGAAACACCATATATTTT	CASSFRRSGAGNTIYF
TRBV30	many	TRBD1	TRBJ2-6	TGTGCCTGGATTGGTAACAGGGGGACCTCTGGGGCCAACGTCCTGACTTTC	CAWIGNRGTSGANVLTF
TRBV18	many	-	TRBJ2-6	TGTGCCAGCTCACCGTCTCTCCCCCGGGGAGGTGGGGCCAACGTCCTGACTTTC	CASSPSLPRGGGANVLTF
TRBV5-4	-	-	TRBJ1-1	TGTGCCAGCATCGGGACGGCGAACACTGAAGCTTTCTTT	CASIGTANTEAFF
TRBV5-6	many	TRBD1	TRBJ1-1	TGTGCCAGCAGCTTGGGGGACAGTTCCTTTATGAACACTGAAGCTTTCTTT	CASSLGDSSFMNTEAFF
TRBV2	few	-	TRBJ2-2	TGTGCCAGCAGTGTGGGACTCGAAACCGGGGAGCTGTTTTTT	CASSVGLETGELFF
TRBV10-3	-	-	TRBJ2-1	TGTGCCATCATGAGCTCCTACAATGAGCAGTTCTTC	CAIMSSYNEQFF
TRBV7-6	many	-	TRBJ2-5	TGTGCCAGCAGCACAAGAGAGAGACCCATGCGGTTC	CASSTRERPMRF
TRBV10-3	many	-	TRBJ2-1	TGTGCCATCAGTGAGTCGGCGGGTACTTACAATGAGCAGTTCTTC	CAISESAGTYNEQFF
TRBV29-1	many	-	TRBJ2-1	TGCAGCCCCTGGGTTTACAATGAGCAGTTCTTC	CSPWVYNEQFF
TRBV12-3/TRBV12-4	few	TRBD1	TRBJ1-5	TGTGCCAGCACCGCCGTAGGGGGCGGCAATCAGCCCCAGCATTTT	CASTAVGGGNQPQHF
TRBV7-2	few	-	TRBJ2-2	TGTGCCAGCAGCTTAGAGGGGTTCGGGGAGCTGTTTTTT	CASSLEGFGELFF
TRBV7-9	-	-	TRBJ1-3	TGTGCCAGCAGCTTCGGGGCACTCTCTGGAAACACCATATATTTT	CASSFGALSGNTIYF
TRBV20-1	many	-	TRBJ2-1	TGCAGTGCTAGACTCGGTGAGCAGTTCTTC	CSARLGEQFF
TRBV29-1	many	TRBD2	TRBJ2-1	TGCAGCGTTGAACGTGGGACTAGCGGGGTTAGCTCCTACAATGAGCAGTTCTTC	CSVERGTSGVSSYNEQFF
TRBV12-3/TRBV12-4	many	-	TRBJ1-1	TGTGCCAGCAGTTTTAGCGGCACTGAAGCTTTCTTT	CASSFSGTEAFF
TRBV20-1	few	-	TRBJ1-5	TGCAGTGCTATCGGGTTAAATCAGCCCCAGCATTTT	CSAIGLNQPQHF
TRBV18	many	-	TRBJ2-3	TGTGCCAGCTCACCGACTAACGGAGATACGCAGTATTTT	CASSPTNGDTQYF
TRBV27	-	-	TRBJ1-6	TGTGCCAGCACGAGGGCGCAGAATTCACCCCTCCACTTT	CASTRAQNSPLHF
TRBV5-4	few	-	TRBJ2-1	TGTGCCAGCAGCTTGGGGGACCTCAATGAGCAGTTCTTC	CASSLGDLNEQFF
TRBV7-3	many	-	TRBJ1-1	TGTGCCAGCAGCTTAACGGGGGCTGCTGAAGCTTTCTTT	CASSLTGAAEAFF
TRBV7-9	many	-	TRBJ1-6	TGTGCCAGCAGTTCTACAGTGGACCCCTTATATAATTCACCCCTCCACTTT	CASSSTVDPLYNSPLHF
TRBV4-3	many	TRBD1	TRBJ1-4	TGCGCCAGCAGCCAAGATCTCCCCGGGACAGGGGGACTAAAACTGTTTTTT	CASSQDLPGTGGLKLFF
TRBV6-6	many	-	TRBJ1-1	TGTGCCAGCAGGAATAGGGGGGCGCCGAACACTGAAGCTTTCTTT	CASRNRGAPNTEAFF
TRBV18	many	TRBD1	TRBJ1-1	TGTGCCAGCTCACCACAAATGGCCGGGACAGGGAGTCCCGTAGCTTTCTTT	CASSPQMAGTGSPVAFF
TRBV11-2	-	TRBD2	TRBJ2-2	TGTGCCAGCAGCTTTCGTCTAGCGGATGCCGGGGAGCTGTTTTTT	CASSFRLADAGELFF
TRBV27	-	TRBD2	TRBJ2-6	TGTGCCAGCAGTAGCGCGGGAGCTGGGGCCAACGTCCTGACTTTC	CASSSAGAGANVLTF
TRBV19	many	-	TRBJ1-2	TGTGCCACTAAGACAGAACTCTATGGCTACACCTTC	CATKTELYGYTF
TRBV7-7	many	-	TRBJ2-1	TGTGCCAGCAGCTTAGGGACAAGTCCCTACAATGAGCAGTTCTTC	CASSLGTSPYNEQFF
TRBV19	many	-	TRBJ2-3	TGTGCCAGTAGTATATCGGCAGTCTCCCCGACAGATACGCAGTATTTT	CASSISAVSPTDTQYF
TRBV12-3/TRBV12-4	-	-	TRBJ2-5	TGTGCCAGCAGTTTAGCGAATTCAAAAGAGACCCAGTACTTC	CASSLANSKETQYF
TRBV6-1	many	-	TRBJ2-5	TGTGCCAGCAGTGAGGACCTTAGGACACCGGAGACCCAGTACTTC	CASSEDLRTPETQYF
TRBV20-1	many	TRBD1	TRBJ1-1	TGCAGTGCTGGGGAGGGACAGGGGAGCACTGAAGCTTTCTTT	CSAGEGQGSTEAFF
TRBV4-3	many	-	TRBJ2-3	TGCGCCAGCAGCCAAGATCAGGGGGGGCGAGTTACGCAGTATTTT	CASSQDQGGRVTQYF
TRBV20-1	few	-	TRBJ1-2	TGCAGTGCTTCCTCATTGGACGGGAACTATGGCTACACCTTC	CSASSLDGNYGYTF
TRBV28	few	-	TRBJ2-7	TGTGCCAGCAGTTTATGGGGAAACGAGCAGTACTTC	CASSLWGNEQYF
TRBV7-9	-	-	TRBJ2-3	TGTGCCAGCAGCTTAGCCACAGATACGCAGTATTTT	CASSLATDTQYF
TRBV20-1	-	-	TRBJ1-5	TGCAGTGCTGCGCCAGGACACCCCTCGAAGGATCAGCCCCAGCATTTT	CSAAPGHPSKDQPQHF
TRBV7-9	-	-	TRBJ2-1	TGTGCCAGCAGCTTAGAGGGACCTCTCTACAATGAGCAGTTCTTC	CASSLEGPLYNEQFF
TRBV29-1	many	TRBD1	TRBJ2-7	TGCAGCGTTGCCGCAATACAGGGGGCGACCTACGAGCAGTACTTC	CSVAAIQGATYEQYF
TRBV6-5	-	-	TRBJ2-1	TGTGCCAGCAGTTACTCGAGGCAGTTTGAGCAGTTCTTC	CASSYSRQFEQFF
TRBV14	many	-	TRBJ1-5	TGTGCCAGCAGCCAAGATTTAGGGCAGCCCCAGCATTTT	CASSQDLGQPQHF
TRBV4-3	-	-	TRBJ1-3	TGCGCCAGCAACCAAGATCTGGGAAACACCATATATTTT	CASNQDLGNTIYF
TRBV2	few	-	TRBJ1-5	TGTGCCAGCAGTGAAATGGGAACCGGCAATCAGCCCCAGCATTTT	CASSEMGTGNQPQHF